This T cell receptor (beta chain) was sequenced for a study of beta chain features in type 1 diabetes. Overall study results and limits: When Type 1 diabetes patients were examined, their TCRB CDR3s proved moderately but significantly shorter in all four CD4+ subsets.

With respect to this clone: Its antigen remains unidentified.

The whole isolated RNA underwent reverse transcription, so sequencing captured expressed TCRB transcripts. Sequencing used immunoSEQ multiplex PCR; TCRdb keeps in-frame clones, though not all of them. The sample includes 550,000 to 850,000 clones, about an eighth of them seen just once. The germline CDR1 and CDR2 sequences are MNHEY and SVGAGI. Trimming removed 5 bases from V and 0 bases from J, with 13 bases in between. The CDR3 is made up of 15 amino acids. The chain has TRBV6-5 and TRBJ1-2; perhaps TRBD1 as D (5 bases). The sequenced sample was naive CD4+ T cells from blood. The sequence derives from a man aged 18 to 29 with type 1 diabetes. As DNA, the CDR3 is TGTGCCAGCAGTCAAGGGGCCCGAGCTAACTATGGCTACACCTTC. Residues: CASSQGARANYGYTF.